Only a few counts were recorded for the clone carrying this T cell receptor (beta chain). Its specificity is unknown. Among the donors, all were healthy bone marrow donors. Vbeta (60) and Jbeta (13) primers were used in the PCR. This table comes from immunoSEQ multiplex PCR, and its TCRdb copy is limited to in-frame clones, with some not included. The sample carries just under 250,000 clones, roughly 82% recorded once. These data originate in a study of cytomegalovirus exposure and HLA in healthy donors. Overall study findings and caveats: A missense variant in DCLRE1C was later tied to TCR beta V- and J-gene trimming.

What was sequenced was PBMCs. The clonotype comes from a woman aged 35 to 49 in good health and CMV-seropositive.

The CDR3 DNA follows: TGTGCCAGCAGTGAGGGGGGGCCTACTGAAGCTTTCTTT. It specifies CASSEGGPTEAFF. The chain has TRBV6-4 and TRBJ1-1; possible D gene TRBD1, 6 bases. Looked up from germline, CDR1 is MRHNA and CDR2 is SNTAGT. This CDR3 comprises 13 residues. Trimming left V 3 bases short and J 5 bases short, with 10 bases between.